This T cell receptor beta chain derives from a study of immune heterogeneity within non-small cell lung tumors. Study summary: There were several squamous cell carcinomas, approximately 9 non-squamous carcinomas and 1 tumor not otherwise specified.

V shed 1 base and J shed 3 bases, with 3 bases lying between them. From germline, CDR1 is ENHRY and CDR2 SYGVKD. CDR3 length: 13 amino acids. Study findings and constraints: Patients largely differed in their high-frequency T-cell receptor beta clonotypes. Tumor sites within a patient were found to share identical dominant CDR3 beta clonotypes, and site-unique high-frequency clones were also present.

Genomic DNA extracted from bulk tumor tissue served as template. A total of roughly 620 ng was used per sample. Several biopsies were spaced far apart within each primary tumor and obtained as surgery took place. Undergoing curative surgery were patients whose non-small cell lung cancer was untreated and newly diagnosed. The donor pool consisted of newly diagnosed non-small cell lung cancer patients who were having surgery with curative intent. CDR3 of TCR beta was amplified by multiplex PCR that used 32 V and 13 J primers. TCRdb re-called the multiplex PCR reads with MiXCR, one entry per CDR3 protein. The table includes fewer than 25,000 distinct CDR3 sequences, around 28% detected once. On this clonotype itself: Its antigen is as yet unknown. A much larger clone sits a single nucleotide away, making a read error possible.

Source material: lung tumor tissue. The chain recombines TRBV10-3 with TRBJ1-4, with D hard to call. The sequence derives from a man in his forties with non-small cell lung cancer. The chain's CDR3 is CAISELANEKLFF. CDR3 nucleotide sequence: TGTGCCATCAGTGAGTTAGCTAATGAAAAACTGTTTTTT.